One sample yielded the 9 T cell receptor beta chains listed below, sequenced in a study of cytomegalovirus exposure and HLA in healthy donors (dated by TCRdb to 2016 to 2017). The library was generated by the immunoSEQ multiplex PCR assay. A mixture of 60 forward primers for TCR Vbeta segments and 13 reverse primers for TCR Jbeta segments was used in the multiplex PCR. The table comes from immuneACCESS by way of TCRdb, which keeps in-frame sequences with V and J called. Part of the clones is missing from these tables; in studies checked, under half for an unresolved V gene and the rest for unknown reasons. For this sample there are around 150,000 clones; 81% appear just once. The ten most abundant clones make up about 1.9% of the sample. Sequences were obtained from PBMCs. These receptors were taken from a young woman in good health and CMV-seronegative.

There are a few counts of this clone. The chain employs TRBV10-3 and TRBJ2-5, with 7 bases fitting TRBD2. J lost 3 bases, V lost 0 bases, and 10 bases had no gene match. The CDR3 totals 17 residues. Germline V gene data show CDR1 as ENHRY and CDR2 as SYGVKD. The CDR3 sequence: CAISESKRSAGEETQYF. For the CDR3, the DNA is TGTGCCATCAGTGAGTCGAAGCGATCCGCGGGAGAAGAGACCCAGTACTTC.

This clone was seen only a few times. This chain connects TRBV10-3 to TRBJ1-2; 7 bases are shared with TRBD1. This CDR3 has 13 amino acids. With 8 bases clipped from V and 4 bases from J, the junction kept 7 bases outside the gene matches. Germline V CDR1 and CDR2: ENHRY, SYGVKD. The CDR3 DNA follows: TGTGCCATCGGCGAGGGGGCGGTCTATGGCTACACCTTC. Translated, it gives CAIGEGAVYGYTF.

The rearrangement joins TRBV5-4 to TRBJ1-1; D is possibly TRBD1 (5 bases). CDR3 size: 17 residues. The germline V gene has CDR1 SGHNT and CDR2 YYREEE (reference sequence). Trimming left V 0 bases short and J 0 bases short, with 15 bases between. The CDR3 coding sequence is TGTGCCAGCAGCTTGGGTCTTAAGGGGAAAATGAACACTGAAGCTTTCTTT. This translates into CASSLGLKGKMNTEAFF.

This clone is deemed medium-sized. The rearrangement uses TRBV30 and TRBJ1-3; 7 bases are a match to TRBD1. In germline, CDR1 is GTSNPN, CDR2 SVGIG (reference sequence). V lost 8 bases, J lost 4 bases, and 8 bases stayed unmatched. This CDR3 has 13 amino acids. CDR3 protein: CAEGQDGGNTIYF. In DNA form, the CDR3 reads TGTGCCGAAGGACAGGACGGGGGAAACACCATATATTTT.

This chain uses TRBV5-1 with TRBJ1-2; TRBD1 agrees at 9 bases. The CDR3 loop spans 14 amino acids. CDR1 SGHRS and CDR2 YFSETQ come from the germline V gene. Trimming took 2 bases from V and 7 from J; bases not matched to a gene: 6. The CDR3 protein is CASSLGQGLGGYTF. CDR3 sequence (DNA): TGCGCCAGCAGCTTAGGACAGGGGCTTGGTGGCTACACCTTC. The whole variable domain, filled in from reference TRBV5-1 and TRBJ1-2, reads KAGVTQTPRYLIKTRGQQVTLSCSPISGHRSVSWYQQTPGQGLQFLFEYFSETQRNKGNFPGRFSGRQFSNSRSEMNVSTLELGDSALYLCASSLGQGLGGYTFGSGTRLTVV.

The rearrangement joins TRBV2 to TRBJ1-5; the match to TRBD1 covers 8 bases. The CDR3 sequence is 13 residues long. Germline V gene data show CDR1 as SNHLY and CDR2 as FYNNEI. Trimming at V came to 7 bases and at J to 7 bases, leaving 6 bases not matched to a gene. The CDR3 region has the DNA TGTGCCAGCAATCCACAGGGGGGCCAGCCCCAGCATTTT. This sequence encodes CASNPQGGQPQHF.

V is TRBV5-1 and J is TRBJ2-7; TRBD2 agrees at 8 bases. J gave up 4 bases and V 1 base, and 10 bases lay outside the gene matches. This CDR3 contains 16 residues. The germline gives CDR1 SGHRS, CDR2 YFSETQ. For the CDR3, the DNA is TGCGCCAGCAGCTTGTTAGCGCCTAGCGGGCTATACGAGCAGTACTTC. Its protein product is CASSLLAPSGLYEQYF.

V and J are TRBV18 and TRBJ2-3; 14 bases agree with TRBD2. The junction had 7 bases not matched to a gene; V was cut back by 2 bases and J by 6 bases. CDR3 size: 17 residues. Per the germline V gene, CDR1 is KGHSH and CDR2 is LQKENI. The CDR3, as DNA: TGTGCCAGCTCACCAACGGGACTAGCGGGAGAGTTGGATACGCAGTATTTT. Translated: CASSPTGLAGELDTQYF.

A remark on this clone: One junction end does not reproduce the germline sequence, and a read error may be involved. The chain links TRBV9 to TRBJ1-3, with 7 bases that match TRBD1. This CDR3 contains 16 residues. CDR1 and CDR2 from the germline V gene are SGDLS and YYNGEE. The DNA of the CDR3 is TGTGCCGGCAGCAAGGACAGGCCCAGATCTGGAAACACCATATATTTT. Its translation is CAGSKDRPRSGNTIYF.